This record looks at one TCR beta chain sequence and its context. Assay used: immunoSEQ multiplex PCR; TCRdb lists only in-frame clones, some missing. The sample yields roughly 140,000 clones, more than 75% seen once. Germline V gives CDR1 MNHEY, CDR2 SVGAGI. V was cut by 5 bases and J by 8 bases, with 18 bases left in between. The CDR3 is made up of 15 amino acids. This record comes from a study of T cell responses to AZD1222 COVID-19 vaccine. As for the study in general: The analysis combined second doses at about 4 or about 12 weeks.

This receptor was obtained from an adult in good health. V gene TRBV6-5 combines with J gene TRBJ2-2; TRBD2 might be the D (6 bases). The sequenced sample was peripheral blood, obtained on day 0 of AZD1222 vaccination. The CDR3 region has the DNA TGTGCCAGCAGTCTGACTAAGCGGGCTGAAGGGGAGCTGTTTTTT. Its translation: CASSLTKRAEGELFF.